Reported below is one T cell receptor beta chain. Antigen specificity is unknown. This entry comes from a study of cytomegalovirus exposure and HLA in healthy donors. Study-wide results and limits: Follow-up analysis seemed to connect common viral pathogens with several of the most significant clusters identified.

The CDR3 contains 13 residues. Germline-derived CDR1 and CDR2 are SGHAT and FQNNGV. V dropped 3 bases and J dropped 7 bases, with 10 bases sitting between them. Both 60 Vbeta primers and 13 Jbeta primers went into the PCR. Assay used: immunoSEQ multiplex PCR; TCRdb lists only in-frame clones, some missing. The data show around 26,000 clones, and the top ten clones hold approximately 16%. Sequenced material: PBMCs. V and J are TRBV11-2 and TRBJ2-1; no reliable D call. This clonotype was obtained from a male donor in good health and CMV-seropositive. This CDR3 reads CASSLQSVNEQFF. In DNA form, the CDR3 reads TGTGCCAGCAGCTTGCAGTCCGTTAATGAGCAGTTCTTC. The entire variable domain, with the rest obtained from reference TRBV11-2 and TRBJ2-1, is as follows: EAGVAQSPRYKIIEKRQSVAFWCNPISGHATLYWYQQILGQGPKLLIQFQNNGVVDDSQLPKDRFSAERLKGVDSTLKIQPAKLEDSAVYLCASSLQSVNEQFFGPGTRLTVL.